This TCR beta chain was sequenced during a study of Graves' ophthalmopathy and Graves' hyperthyroidism. The wider study: At the time of initial diagnosis and before any treatment, peripheral blood was collected. General study results and limits: Discrimination between ophthalmopathy and stable hyperthyroidism by a 13-signature model showed about 88% sensitivity and almost 83% specificity.

Pregnancy or lactation, uncontrolled infections and other autoimmune diseases were grounds for excluding patients. RNA served as the template for amplifying TCR beta CDR3 regions. HTBI-primed first-round RT-PCR preceded second-round multiplex PCR. Using its own MiXCR run on the multiplex PCR reads, TCRdb lists one record per CDR3 protein. The top ten clones hold 2.4% of a sample with 300,000 to 400,000 distinct CDR3 sequences, roughly 15% of them seen once. This clonotype was seen a few times. No antigen is known for it. The CDR3 is made up of 14 amino acids. Germline V gene lookup returns CDR1 KGHSH and CDR2 LQKENI. Trimming shortened V by 1 base and J by 5 bases, and 9 bases separated the two germline ends.

This sequence joins TRBV18 and TRBJ1-5, with D possibly being TRBD1 (6 bases). The specimen was peripheral blood. This TCR came from an adult woman with stable Graves' hyperthyroidism. CDR3 amino acids: CASSPRRGDQPQHF. The CDR3 DNA reads TGTGCCAGCTCACCACGCAGGGGTGATCAGCCCCAGCATTTT.